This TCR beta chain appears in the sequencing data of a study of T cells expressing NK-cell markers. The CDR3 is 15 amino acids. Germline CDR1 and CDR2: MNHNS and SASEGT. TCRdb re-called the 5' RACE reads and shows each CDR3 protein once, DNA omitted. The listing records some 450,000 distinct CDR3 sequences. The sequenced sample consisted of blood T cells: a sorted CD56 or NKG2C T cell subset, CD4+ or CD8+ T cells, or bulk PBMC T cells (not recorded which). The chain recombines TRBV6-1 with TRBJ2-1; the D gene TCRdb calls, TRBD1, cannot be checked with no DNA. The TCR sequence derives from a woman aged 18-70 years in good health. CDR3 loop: CASSADRGEYNEQFF.